Given below is one T cell receptor beta chain in context. In the authors' workflow: Estimation of nucleated cell counts relied on the amplification of reference gene primers. The assay was immunoSEQ multiplex PCR, and TCRdb's table has in-frame clones only and misses some. For V, J and clone size, that table is used; D and trimming come from the DNA. The table shows 190,000 or so clones, with approximately 84% occurring only once. These data originate in a study of blood T cell repertoires in COVID-19. Study context: Some COVID-19 samples were acute and others convalescent; all came from the United States, Italy and Spain. T cells, B-cell-depleted T cells, or PBMCs supplied cDNA or gDNA.

The length of the CDR3 is 18 residues. After removal of 1 base from V and 1 base from J, the junction contained 9 bases not matched to a gene. Germline values: CDR1 SGDLS, CDR2 YYNGEE. Sequencing was performed on peripheral blood. This receptor was identified in a human donor with acute or convalescent COVID-19. The donor label of this sample is uncertain. The chain recombines TRBV9 with TRBJ2-5, with 11 bases aligning to TRBD2. CDR3 in amino acids: CASSVSPLTSGGQETQYF. CDR3 sequence (DNA): TGTGCCAGCAGCGTAAGCCCTCTTACTAGCGGGGGCCAAGAGACCCAGTACTTC.